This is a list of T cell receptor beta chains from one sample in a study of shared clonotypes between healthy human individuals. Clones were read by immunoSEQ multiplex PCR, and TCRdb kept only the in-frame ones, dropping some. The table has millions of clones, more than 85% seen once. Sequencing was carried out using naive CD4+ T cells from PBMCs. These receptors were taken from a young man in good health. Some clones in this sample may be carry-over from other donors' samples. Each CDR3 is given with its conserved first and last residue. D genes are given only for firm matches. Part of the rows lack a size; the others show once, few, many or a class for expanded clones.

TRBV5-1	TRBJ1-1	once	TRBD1	TGCGCCAGCAGCTTGGGTGACAGGGGGCTTACTGAAGCTTTCTTT	CASSLGDRGLTEAFF
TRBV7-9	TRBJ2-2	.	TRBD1	TGTGCCAGCAGCTTAGCGCGACAGGGATGGACCGGGGAGCTGTTTTTT	CASSLARQGWTGELFF
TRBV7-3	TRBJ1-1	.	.	TGTGCCAGCAGCCTGGGACCGGGGGGAGCGAACACTGAAGCTTTCTTT	CASSLGPGGANTEAFF
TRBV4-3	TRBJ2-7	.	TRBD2	TGCGCCAGCAGCCAAGATTTAACTAGCGGGGGCTACGAGCAGTACTTC	CASSQDLTSGGYEQYF
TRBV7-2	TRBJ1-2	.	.	TGTGCCAGCAGCTTAGCGGTAGGGATAAGCTATGGCTACACCTTC	CASSLAVGISYGYTF
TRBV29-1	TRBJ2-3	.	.	TGCAGCGTTACGGAAGCGCAAGTTACGCAGTATTTT	CSVTEAQVTQYF
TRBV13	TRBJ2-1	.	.	TGTGCCAGCAGCCAGACGAGGGACCAACTAAATGAGCAGTTCTTC	CASSQTRDQLNEQFF
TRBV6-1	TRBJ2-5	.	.	TGTGCCAGCAGCAAGTCGGGACCGGCAGAGACCCAGTACTTC	CASSKSGPAETQYF
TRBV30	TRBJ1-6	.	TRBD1	TGTGCCTGGGGAGGGACAGGGAATTCACCCCTCCACTTT	CAWGGTGNSPLHF
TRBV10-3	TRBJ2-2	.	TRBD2	TGTGCCATCAGTGATAGCGGGAGGGCCCGGACCGGGGAGCTGTTTTTT	CAISDSGRARTGELFF
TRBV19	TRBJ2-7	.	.	TGTGCCACCTCTGGGGCGGGCTCCTACGAGCAGTACTTC	CATSGAGSYEQYF
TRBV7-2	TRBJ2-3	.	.	TGTGCCAGCAGCTCCCTTGGGGGACTCACAGATACGCAGTATTTT	CASSSLGGLTDTQYF
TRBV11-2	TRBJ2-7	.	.	TGTGCCAGCAGCCGTTTTCTTCGGACGGGGACCTACGAGCAGTACTTC	CASSRFLRTGTYEQYF
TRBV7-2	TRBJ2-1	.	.	TGTGCCAGCGGGACCTCTTTCACCAATGAGCAGTTCTTC	CASGTSFTNEQFF
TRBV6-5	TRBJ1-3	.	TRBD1	TGTGCCAGCAGTTACCAGGGGGCATCAGGAAACACCATATATTTT	CASSYQGASGNTIYF
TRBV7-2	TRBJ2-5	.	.	TGTGCCAGCAGCACCTCGGGCGCGGAAGAGACCCAGTACTTC	CASSTSGAEETQYF
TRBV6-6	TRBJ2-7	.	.	TGTGCCAGCAGTCCCCGGGGCGGGGCCTTCTCCTACGAGCAGTACTTC	CASSPRGGAFSYEQYF
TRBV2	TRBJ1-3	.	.	TGTGCCAGCAGTGGGGTCAAGGCGGGCACCATATATTTT	CASSGVKAGTIYF
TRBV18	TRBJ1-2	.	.	TGTGCCAGCTCACCTTGGGAGGGACAAAAGTTTAACTATGGCTACACCTTC	CASSPWEGQKFNYGYTF
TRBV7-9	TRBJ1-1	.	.	TGTGCCAGCAGCCGAGGACCGAACACTGAAGCTTTCTTT	CASSRGPNTEAFF
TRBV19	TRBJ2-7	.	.	TGTGCCAGTACCCGGGACACGAGCTCCTACGAGCAGTACTTC	CASTRDTSSYEQYF
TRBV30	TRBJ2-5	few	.	TGTGCCTGGAGTGCCCAAGAGACCCAGTACTTC	CAWSAQETQYF
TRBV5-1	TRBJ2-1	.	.	TGCGCCAGCAGCTTGGGCGGTAGAGGGTACAATGAGCAGTTCTTC	CASSLGGRGYNEQFF
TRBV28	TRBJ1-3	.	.	TGTGCCAGCAGTTCAACCTGGGACACCATATATTTT	CASSSTWDTIYF
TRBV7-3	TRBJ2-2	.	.	TGTGCCAGCAGCTTTTCGAACACCGGGGAGCTGTTTTTT	CASSFSNTGELFF
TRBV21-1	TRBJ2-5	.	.	TGTGCCAGCAGCGACCGGGACAGGGGGGCGCGTCTTTGGGGATTAACGGGACAAGAGACCCAGTACTTC	CASSDRDRGARLWGLTGQETQYF
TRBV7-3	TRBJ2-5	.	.	TGTGCCAGCAGCTGCTACATCCGGGACACCCAAGAGACCCAGTACTTC	CASSCYIRDTQETQYF
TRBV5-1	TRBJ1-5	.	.	TGCGCCAGCAGCCCAAGGGGGGGGAGCAATCAGCCCCAGCATTTT	CASSPRGGSNQPQHF